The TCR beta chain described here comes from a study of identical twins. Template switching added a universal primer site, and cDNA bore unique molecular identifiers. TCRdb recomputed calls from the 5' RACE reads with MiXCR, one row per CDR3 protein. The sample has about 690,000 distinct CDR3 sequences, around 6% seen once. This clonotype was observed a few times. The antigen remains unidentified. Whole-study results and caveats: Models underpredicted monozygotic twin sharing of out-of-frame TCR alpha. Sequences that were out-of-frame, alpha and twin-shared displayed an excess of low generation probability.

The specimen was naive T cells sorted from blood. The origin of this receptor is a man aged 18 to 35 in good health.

This CDR3 reads CASSLGGAAGDRTDTQYF. The DNA for the CDR3 is TGTGCCAGCAGCTTAGGGGGAGCAGCGGGAGATCGGACAGATACGCAGTATTTT. The V call is TRBV7-8, the J call TRBJ2-3, with TRBD2 matching 8 bases. The CDR3 runs to 18 residues. In germline, CDR1 is SGHVS, CDR2 FQNEAQ. The J segment lost 3 bases and the V segment lost 1 base, leaving 12 bases of the junction unmatched.